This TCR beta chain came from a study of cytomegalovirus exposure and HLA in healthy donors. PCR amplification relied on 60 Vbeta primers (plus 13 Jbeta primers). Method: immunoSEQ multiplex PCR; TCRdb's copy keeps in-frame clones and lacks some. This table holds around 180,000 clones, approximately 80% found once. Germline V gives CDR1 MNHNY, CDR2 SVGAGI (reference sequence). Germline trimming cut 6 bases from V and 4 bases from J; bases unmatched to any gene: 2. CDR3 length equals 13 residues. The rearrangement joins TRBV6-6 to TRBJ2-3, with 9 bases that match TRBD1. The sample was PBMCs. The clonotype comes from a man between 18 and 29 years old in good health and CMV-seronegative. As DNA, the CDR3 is TGTGCCAGCAGGGGGACAGGGTCAGATACGCAGTATTTT. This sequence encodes CASRGTGSDTQYF.